Described below is a single T cell receptor beta chain sequence and its context. Trimming cost V 2 bases and J 0 bases, with 5 bases left between them. Germline-derived CDR1 and CDR2 are MNHEY and SMNVEV (reference sequence). The CDR3 spans 15 residues. The data are from a study of blood T cell repertoires in COVID-19. Turning to the study itself: The study drew acute and convalescent COVID-19 samples from the United States, Italy and Spain.

Authors' methods: Researchers report that nucleated cell counts were estimated from reference gene primer amplification. Measured with immunoSEQ multiplex PCR; TCRdb has only the in-frame clones, and not every one. V, J and clone size were drawn from that table, and D and trimming were deduced from the DNA. The sample lists roughly 250,000 clones; roughly 90% were seen once. V and J are TRBV27 and TRBJ2-6; D not resolved. This clonotype was obtained from a man between 25 and 39 years old with acute or convalescent COVID-19. The sequenced sample consisted of peripheral blood. CDR3 protein: CASSLILSGANVLTF. DNA of the CDR3: TGTGCCAGCAGTTTAATTCTCTCTGGGGCCAACGTCCTGACTTTC.